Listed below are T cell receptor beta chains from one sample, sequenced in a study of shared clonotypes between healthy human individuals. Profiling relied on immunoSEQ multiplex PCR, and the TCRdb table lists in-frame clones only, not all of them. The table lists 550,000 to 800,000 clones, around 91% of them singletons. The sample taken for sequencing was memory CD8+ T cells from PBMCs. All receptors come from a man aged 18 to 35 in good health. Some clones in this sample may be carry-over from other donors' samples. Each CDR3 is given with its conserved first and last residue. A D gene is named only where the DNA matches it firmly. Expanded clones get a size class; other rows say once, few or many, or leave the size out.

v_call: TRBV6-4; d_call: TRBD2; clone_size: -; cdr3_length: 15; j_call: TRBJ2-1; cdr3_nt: TGTGCCAGCAGTGACAAGGCGGGAGGGTACAATGAGCAGTTCTTC; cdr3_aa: CASSDKAGGYNEQFF
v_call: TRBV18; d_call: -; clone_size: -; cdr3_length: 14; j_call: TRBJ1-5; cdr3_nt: TGTGCCAGCTCACCCGGGCCCGCTAGGCAGCCCCAGCATTTT; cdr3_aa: CASSPGPARQPQHF
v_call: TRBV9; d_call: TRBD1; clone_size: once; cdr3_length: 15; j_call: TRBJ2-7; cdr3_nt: TGTGCCAGCAGCCCCGACTGGACAGGTTCCTACGAGCAGTACTTC; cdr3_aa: CASSPDWTGSYEQYF
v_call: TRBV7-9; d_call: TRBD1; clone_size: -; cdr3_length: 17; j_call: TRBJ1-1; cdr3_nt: TGTGCCAGCAGCTCCGAGAGGACAGGGGCGAGGTACACTGAAGCTTTCTTT; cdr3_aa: CASSSERTGARYTEAFF
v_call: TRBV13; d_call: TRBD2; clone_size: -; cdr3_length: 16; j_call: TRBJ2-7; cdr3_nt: TGTGCCAGCAGCTCGACCGGGACTAGCGACTCCTACGAGCAGTACTTC; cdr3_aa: CASSSTGTSDSYEQYF
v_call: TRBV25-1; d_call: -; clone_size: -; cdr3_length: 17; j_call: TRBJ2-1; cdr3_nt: TGTGCCAGCAGTGAATGGGGCGCGGAGAACTCCTACAATGAGCAGTTCTTC; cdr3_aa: CASSEWGAENSYNEQFF
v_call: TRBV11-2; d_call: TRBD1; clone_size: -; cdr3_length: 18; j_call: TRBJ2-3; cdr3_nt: TGTGCCAGCAGCTTTGAGGGACAGGGGGTCCTGGGCACAGATACGCAGTATTTT; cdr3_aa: CASSFEGQGVLGTDTQYF
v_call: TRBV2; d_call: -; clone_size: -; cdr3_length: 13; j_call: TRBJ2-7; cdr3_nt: TGTGCCAGCAGTGATAGGGGTTCCTACGAGCAGTACTTC; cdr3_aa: CASSDRGSYEQYF
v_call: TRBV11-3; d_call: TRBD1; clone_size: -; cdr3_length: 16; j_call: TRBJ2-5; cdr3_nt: TGTGCCAGCAGCTCACCGGGACAGGGGGCGAGAGAGACCCAGTACTTC; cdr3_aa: CASSSPGQGARETQYF
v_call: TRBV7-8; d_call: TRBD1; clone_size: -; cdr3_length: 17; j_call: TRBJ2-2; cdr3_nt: TGTGCCAGCAGCTTATATCTACAGGGGCGAACCACCGGGGAGCTGTTTTTT; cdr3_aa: CASSLYLQGRTTGELFF
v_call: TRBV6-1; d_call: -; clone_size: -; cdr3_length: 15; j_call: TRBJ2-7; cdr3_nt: TGTGCCAGCAGTGATGACGGGGGAGCTGCGTACGAGCAGTACTTC; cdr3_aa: CASSDDGGAAYEQYF
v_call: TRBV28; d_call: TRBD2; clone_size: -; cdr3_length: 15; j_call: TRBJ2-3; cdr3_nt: TGTGCCAGCAGTGCAATAGCGGGCTCCACAGATACGCAGTATTTT; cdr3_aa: CASSAIAGSTDTQYF
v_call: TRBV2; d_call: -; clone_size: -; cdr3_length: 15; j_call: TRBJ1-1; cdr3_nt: TGTGCCAGCAGTGATTTCACAGGGTCGAACACTGAAGCTTTCTTT; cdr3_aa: CASSDFTGSNTEAFF
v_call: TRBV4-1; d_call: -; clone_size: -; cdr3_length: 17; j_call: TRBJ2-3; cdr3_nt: TGCGCCAGCAGCCAAGTTGGGACTGGATATAGCACAGATACGCAGTATTTT; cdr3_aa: CASSQVGTGYSTDTQYF
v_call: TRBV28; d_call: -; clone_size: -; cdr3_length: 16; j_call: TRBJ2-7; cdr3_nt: TGTGCCAGCAGTTACCCCGCGGCACCGGGCATCCACGAGCAGTACTTC; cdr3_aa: CASSYPAAPGIHEQYF
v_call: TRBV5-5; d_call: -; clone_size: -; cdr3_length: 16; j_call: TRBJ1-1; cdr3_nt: TGTGCCAGCAGCCGGGTCACGACAGGATCGGACGCTGAAGCTTTCTTT; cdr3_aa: CASSRVTTGSDAEAFF
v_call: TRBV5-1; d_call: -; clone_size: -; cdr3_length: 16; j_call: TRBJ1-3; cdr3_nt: TGCGCCAGCAGCTTGGATACGTTTAACTCTGGAAACACCATATATTTT; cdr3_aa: CASSLDTFNSGNTIYF
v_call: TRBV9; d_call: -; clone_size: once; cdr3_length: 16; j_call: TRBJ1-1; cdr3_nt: TGTGCCAGCAGCGCTACCGTAGGACAGAAGAACACTGAAGCTTTCTTT; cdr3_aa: CASSATVGQKNTEAFF
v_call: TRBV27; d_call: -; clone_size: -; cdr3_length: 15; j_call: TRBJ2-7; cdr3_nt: TGTGCCAGCAGGCACGCCGGGACGCCTGACTACGAGCAGTACTTC; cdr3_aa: CASRHAGTPDYEQYF
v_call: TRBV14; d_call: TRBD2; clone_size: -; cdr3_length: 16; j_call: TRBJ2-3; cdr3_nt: TGTGCCAGCAGCCAAGGGGGGGAGGGCCCTGCAGATACGCAGTATTTT; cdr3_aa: CASSQGGEGPADTQYF
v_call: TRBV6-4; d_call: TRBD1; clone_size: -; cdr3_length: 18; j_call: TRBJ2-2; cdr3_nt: TGTGCCAGCAGTGATCCCGGGACAGGGGGCGAGGAAACCGGGGAGCTGTTTTTT; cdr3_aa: CASSDPGTGGEETGELFF
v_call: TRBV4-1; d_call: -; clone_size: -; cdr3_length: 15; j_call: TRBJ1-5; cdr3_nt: TGCGCCAGCAGCTCTCAAGGGGGTAGCAATCAGCCCCGGCATTTT; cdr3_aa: CASSSQGGSNQPRHF
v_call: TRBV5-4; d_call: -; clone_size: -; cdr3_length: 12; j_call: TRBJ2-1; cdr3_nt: TGTGCCAGCAGCTTGGCCCCCAATGAGCAGTTCTTC; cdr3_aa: CASSLAPNEQFF
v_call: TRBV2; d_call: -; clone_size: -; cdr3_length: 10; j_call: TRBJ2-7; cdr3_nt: TGTGCCACCTTCGGGGACGAGCAGTACTTC; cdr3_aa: CATFGDEQYF
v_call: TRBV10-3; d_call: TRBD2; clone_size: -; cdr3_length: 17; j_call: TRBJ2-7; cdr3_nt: TGTGCCATCAGTGAGGGACTAGCAGCGGGGAACTCCTACGAGCAGTACTTC; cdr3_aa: CAISEGLAAGNSYEQYF
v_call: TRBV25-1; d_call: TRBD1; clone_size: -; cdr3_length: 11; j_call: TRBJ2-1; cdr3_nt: TGTGCCAGCAACAGGGGAAGTGAGCAGTTCTTC; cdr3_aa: CASNRGSEQFF
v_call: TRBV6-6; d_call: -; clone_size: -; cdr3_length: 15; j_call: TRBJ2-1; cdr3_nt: TGTGCCAGCAGTCCCCCGGAGCGGTGGGACAATGAGCAGTTCTTC; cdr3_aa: CASSPPERWDNEQFF
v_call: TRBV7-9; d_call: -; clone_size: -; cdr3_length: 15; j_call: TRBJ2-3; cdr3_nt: TGTGCCAGCAGCTTAGTGGAGGGGCGCACAGATACGCAGTATTTT; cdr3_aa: CASSLVEGRTDTQYF
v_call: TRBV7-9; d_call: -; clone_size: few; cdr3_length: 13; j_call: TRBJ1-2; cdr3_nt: TGTGCCAGCAGCTTTTCGGCAAACTATGGCTACACCTTC; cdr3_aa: CASSFSANYGYTF
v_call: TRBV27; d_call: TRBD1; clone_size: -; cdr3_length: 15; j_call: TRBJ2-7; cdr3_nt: TGTGCCAGCAGACGGACAGGGGGCCTGGTATACGAGCAGTACTTC; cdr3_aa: CASRRTGGLVYEQYF
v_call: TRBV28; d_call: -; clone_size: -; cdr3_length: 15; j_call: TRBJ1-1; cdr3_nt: TGTGCCAGCAGTTTAGAGGACAGTTGGAACACTGAAGCTTTCTTT; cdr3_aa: CASSLEDSWNTEAFF
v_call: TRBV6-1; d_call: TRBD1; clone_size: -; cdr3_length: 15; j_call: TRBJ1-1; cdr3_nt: TGTGCCAGCAGTGAATGGGACAGCGTGGCAGAAGAAGCTTTCTTT; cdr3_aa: CASSEWDSVAEEAFF
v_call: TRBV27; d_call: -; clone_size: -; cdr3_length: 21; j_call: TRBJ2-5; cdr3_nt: TGTGCCAGCAGTTTATTGGGGCCTCAGGGGATAGGTCTTGCAGCGGGGGAGACCCAGTACTTC; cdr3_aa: CASSLLGPQGIGLAAGETQYF
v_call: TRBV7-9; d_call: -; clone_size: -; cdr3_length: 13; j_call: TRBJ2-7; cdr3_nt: TGTGCCAGCAGCCCGGTGAGAACCCCCGAGCAGTACTTC; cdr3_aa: CASSPVRTPEQYF
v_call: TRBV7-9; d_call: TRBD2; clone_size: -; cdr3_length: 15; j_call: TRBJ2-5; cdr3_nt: TGTGCCAGCAGCCAACGGGGACTAGTTGAAGAGACCCAGTACTTC; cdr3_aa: CASSQRGLVEETQYF
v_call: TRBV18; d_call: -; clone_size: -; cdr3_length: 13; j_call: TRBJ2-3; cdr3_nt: TGTGCCAGCTCTTCGGACCGCCAGGATACGCAGTATTTT; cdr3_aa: CASSSDRQDTQYF
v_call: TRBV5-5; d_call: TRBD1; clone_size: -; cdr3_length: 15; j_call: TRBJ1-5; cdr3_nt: TGTGCCAGCAGCTTGGCAGGGGGTAGCGGTCAGCCCCAGCATTTT; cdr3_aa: CASSLAGGSGQPQHF
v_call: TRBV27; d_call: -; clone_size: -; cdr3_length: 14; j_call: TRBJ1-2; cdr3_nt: TGTGCCAGCAGTCTAAGGGACAACAACTATGGCTACACCTTC; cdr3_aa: CASSLRDNNYGYTF
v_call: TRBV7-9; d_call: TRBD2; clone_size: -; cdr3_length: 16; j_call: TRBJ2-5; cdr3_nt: TGTGCCAGCAGCTCCCTCGCTAGCGGTCAACAAGAGACCCAGTACTTC; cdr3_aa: CASSSLASGQQETQYF
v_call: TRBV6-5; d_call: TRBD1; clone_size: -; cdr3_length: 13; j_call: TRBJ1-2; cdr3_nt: TGTGCCAGCAGTTACTCGGAGACAGGGAGCTACACCTTC; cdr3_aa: CASSYSETGSYTF
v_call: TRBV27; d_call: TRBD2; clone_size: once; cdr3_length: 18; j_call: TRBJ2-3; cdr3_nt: TGTGCCAGCAGTTTATCCGCTAGCGGGAGAGGTAGTACAGATACGCAGTATTTT; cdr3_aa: CASSLSASGRGSTDTQYF
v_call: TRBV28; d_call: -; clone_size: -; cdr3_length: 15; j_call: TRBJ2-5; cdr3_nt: TGTGCCAGCAAAACCCCTCTCTTCGGGAAGGAGACCCAGTACTTC; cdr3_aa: CASKTPLFGKETQYF
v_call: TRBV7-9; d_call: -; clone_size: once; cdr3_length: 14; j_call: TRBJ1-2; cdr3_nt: TGTGCCAGCAGCTTAGCTTTCGGGGGAACAGGCTACACCTTC; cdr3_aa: CASSLAFGGTGYTF
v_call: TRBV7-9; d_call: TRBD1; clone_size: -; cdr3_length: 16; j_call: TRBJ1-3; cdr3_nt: TGTGCCAGCAGACCAACTACAGGGGGCTATGGAAACACCATATATTTT; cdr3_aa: CASRPTTGGYGNTIYF
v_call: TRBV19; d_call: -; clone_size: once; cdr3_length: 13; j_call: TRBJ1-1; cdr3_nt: TGTGCCAGTAGAACGTCTATATACACTGAAGCTTTCTTT; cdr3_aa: CASRTSIYTEAFF
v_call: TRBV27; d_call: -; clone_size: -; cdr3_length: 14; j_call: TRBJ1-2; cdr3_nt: TGTGCCAGCAGTACTTGGCGGGGCCACTATGGCTACACCTTC; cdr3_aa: CASSTWRGHYGYTF
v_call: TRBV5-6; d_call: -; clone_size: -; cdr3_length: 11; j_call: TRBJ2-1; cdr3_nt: TGTGCCAGCAGTCTTGGTGGTGAGCAGTTCTTC; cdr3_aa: CASSLGGEQFF
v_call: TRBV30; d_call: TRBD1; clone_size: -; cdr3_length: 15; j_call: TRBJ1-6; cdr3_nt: TGTGCCTGGAGTTATGAAGGGGGCGCGGGTTCACCCCTCCACTTT; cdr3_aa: CAWSYEGGAGSPLHF
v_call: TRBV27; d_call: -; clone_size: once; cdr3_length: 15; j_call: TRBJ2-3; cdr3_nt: TGTGCCAGCAGTTTGAGAGGCCGGGCTGCAGATACGCAGTATTTT; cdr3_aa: CASSLRGRAADTQYF
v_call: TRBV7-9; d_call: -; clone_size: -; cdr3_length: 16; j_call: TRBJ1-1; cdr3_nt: TGTGCCAGCAGCACTACAGGGATTAGGGAAAACACTGAAGCTTTCTTT; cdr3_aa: CASSTTGIRENTEAFF
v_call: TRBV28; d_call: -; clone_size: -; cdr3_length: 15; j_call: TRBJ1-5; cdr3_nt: TGTGCCAGCAGTTTAGAGACAGACGACAATCAGCCCCAGCATTTT; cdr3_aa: CASSLETDDNQPQHF
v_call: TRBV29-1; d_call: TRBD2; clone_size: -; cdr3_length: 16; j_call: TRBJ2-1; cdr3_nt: TGCAGCGTTGAAATGGGGCTAGCGGGAGTCTACAATGAGCAGTTCTTC; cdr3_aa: CSVEMGLAGVYNEQFF
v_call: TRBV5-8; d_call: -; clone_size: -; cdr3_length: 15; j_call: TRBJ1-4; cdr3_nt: TGTGCCAGCAGCTTTGAGGGAAGGGCTAATGAAAAACTGTTTTTT; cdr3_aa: CASSFEGRANEKLFF